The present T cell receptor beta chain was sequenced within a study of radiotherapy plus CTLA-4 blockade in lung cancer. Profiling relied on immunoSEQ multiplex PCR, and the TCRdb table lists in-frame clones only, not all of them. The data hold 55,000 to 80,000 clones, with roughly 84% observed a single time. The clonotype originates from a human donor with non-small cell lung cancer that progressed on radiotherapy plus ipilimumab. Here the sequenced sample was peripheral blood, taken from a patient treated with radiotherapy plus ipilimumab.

CDR3 residues: CASSEGQSGQYF. CDR3 sequence (DNA): TGTGCCAGCAGTGAAGGACAAAGCGGACAGTACTTC. The chain is built from TRBV6-5 and TRBJ2-7; possibly TRBD1 or TRBD2 for D (5 bases each). CDR1 is MNHEY, CDR2 SVGAGI, per germline. The V gene lost 5 bases and the J gene lost 10 bases, with 15 bases spanning the gap. The CDR3 is 12 residues long.